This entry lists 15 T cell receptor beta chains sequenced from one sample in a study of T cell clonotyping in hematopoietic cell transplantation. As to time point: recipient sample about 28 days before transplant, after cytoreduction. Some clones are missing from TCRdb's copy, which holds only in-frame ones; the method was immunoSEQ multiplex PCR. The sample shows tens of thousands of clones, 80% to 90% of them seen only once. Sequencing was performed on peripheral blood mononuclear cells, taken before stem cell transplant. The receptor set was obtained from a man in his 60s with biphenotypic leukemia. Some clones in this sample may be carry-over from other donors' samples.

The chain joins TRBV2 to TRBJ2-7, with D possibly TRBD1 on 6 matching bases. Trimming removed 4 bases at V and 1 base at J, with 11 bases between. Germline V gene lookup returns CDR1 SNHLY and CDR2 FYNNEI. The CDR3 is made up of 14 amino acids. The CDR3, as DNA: TGTGCCAGCAGTGGAAGGACAGATTCCTACGAGCAGTACTTC. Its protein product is CASSGRTDSYEQYF.

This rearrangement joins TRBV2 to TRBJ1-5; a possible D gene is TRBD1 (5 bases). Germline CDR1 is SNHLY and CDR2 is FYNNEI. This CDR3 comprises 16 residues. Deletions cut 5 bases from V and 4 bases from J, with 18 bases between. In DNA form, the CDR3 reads TGTGCCAGCAGTTTTGTGGGTCGCAGGGAGAATCAGCCCCAGCATTTT. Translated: CASSFVGRRENQPQHF.

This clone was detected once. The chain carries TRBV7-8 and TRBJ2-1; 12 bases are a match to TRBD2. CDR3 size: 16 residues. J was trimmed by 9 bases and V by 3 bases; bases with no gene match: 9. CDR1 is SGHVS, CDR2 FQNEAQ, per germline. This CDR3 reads CASSFDGLAGSGEQFF. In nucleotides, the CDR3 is TGTGCCAGCAGCTTTGACGGACTAGCGGGATCAGGTGAGCAGTTCTTC.

The CDR3, as DNA: TGTGCCAGCAGCCAGTCCCGTGGGACTGGCTATGGCTACACCTTC. The encoded protein is CASSQSRGTGYGYTF. The chain couples TRBV16 to TRBJ1-2, with a weak D call TRBD1 (5 bases). The germline V gene has CDR1 KGHSY and CDR2 FQNENV. The CDR3 length is 15 residues. Trimming left V 3 bases short and J 4 bases short, with 15 bases between.

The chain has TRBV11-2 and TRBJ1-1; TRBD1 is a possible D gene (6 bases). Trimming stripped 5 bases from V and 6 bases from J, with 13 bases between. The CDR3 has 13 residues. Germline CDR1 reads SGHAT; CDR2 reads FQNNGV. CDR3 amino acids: CASSVGWGPEAFF. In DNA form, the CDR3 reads TGTGCCAGCAGCGTAGGGTGGGGGCCTGAAGCTTTCTTT.

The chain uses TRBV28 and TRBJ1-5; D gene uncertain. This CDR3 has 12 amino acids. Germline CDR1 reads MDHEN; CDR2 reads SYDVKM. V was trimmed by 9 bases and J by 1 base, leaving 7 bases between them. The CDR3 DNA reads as TGTGCCAGTACGGGGAGCAATCAGCCCCAGCATTTT. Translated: CASTGSNQPQHF.

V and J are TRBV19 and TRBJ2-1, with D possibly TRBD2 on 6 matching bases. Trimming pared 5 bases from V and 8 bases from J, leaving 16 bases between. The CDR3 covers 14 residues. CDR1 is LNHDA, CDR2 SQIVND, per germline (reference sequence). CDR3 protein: CASSFRATRYEQFF. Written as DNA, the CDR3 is TGTGCCAGTAGTTTCCGGGCGACTAGATATGAGCAGTTCTTC.

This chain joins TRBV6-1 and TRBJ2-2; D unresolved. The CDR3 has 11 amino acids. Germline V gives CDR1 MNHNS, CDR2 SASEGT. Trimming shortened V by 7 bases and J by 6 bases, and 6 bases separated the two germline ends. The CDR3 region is CASMFPGELFF. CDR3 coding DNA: TGTGCCAGCATGTTTCCCGGGGAGCTGTTTTTT.

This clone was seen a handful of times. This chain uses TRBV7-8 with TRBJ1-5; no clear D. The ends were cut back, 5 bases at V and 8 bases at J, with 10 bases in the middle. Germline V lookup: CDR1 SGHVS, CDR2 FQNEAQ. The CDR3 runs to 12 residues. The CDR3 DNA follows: TGTGCCAGCAGCCTACCCTCCGAGCCCCAGCATTTT. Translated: CASSLPSEPQHF. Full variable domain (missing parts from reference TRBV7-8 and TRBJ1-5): GAGVSQSPRYKVAKRGQDVALRCDPISGHVSLFWYQQALGQGPEFLTYFQNEAQLDKSGLPSDRFFAERPEGSVSTLKIQRTQQEDSAVYLCASSLPSEPQHFGDGTRLSIL.

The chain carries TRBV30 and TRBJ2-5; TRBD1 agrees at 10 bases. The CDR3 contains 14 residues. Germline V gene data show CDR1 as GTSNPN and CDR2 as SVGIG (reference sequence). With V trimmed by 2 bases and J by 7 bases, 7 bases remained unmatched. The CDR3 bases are TGTGCCTGGAGTCTGAGCGGACAGGGGGGGACCCAGTACTTC. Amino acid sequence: CAWSLSGQGGTQYF.

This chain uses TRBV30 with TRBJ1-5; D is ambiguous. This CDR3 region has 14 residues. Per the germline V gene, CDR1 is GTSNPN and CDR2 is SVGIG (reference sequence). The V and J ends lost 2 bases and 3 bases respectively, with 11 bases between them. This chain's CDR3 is CAWSKVELNQPQHF. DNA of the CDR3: TGTGCCTGGAGTAAGGTGGAGCTCAATCAGCCCCAGCATTTT.

CDR3 in amino acids: CSATGETEAFF. Here the CDR3 DNA reads TGCAGTGCTACAGGGGAAACTGAAGCTTTCTTT. This rearrangement joins TRBV20-1 to TRBJ1-1, with D possibly matching TRBD1 (6 bases). V lost 4 bases to trimming and J lost 5 bases, with 8 bases between them. This CDR3 is built from 11 residues. Germline lookup yields CDR1 DFQATT and CDR2 SNEGSKA (reference sequence).

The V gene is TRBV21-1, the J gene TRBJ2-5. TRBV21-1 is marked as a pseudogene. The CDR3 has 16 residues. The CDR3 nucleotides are TGTGCCAGCAGCAAAGCGCTCGGGCAGGCTGAAGAGACCCAGTACTTC. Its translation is CASSKALGQAEETQYF.

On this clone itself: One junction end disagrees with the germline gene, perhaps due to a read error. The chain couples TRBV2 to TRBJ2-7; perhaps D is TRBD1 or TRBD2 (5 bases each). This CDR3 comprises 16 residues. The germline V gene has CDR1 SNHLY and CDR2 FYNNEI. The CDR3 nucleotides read TGTGCCAGCAGTAAAGCTTCGGGACGTATCTCCTACGAGCAGTACTTC. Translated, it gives CASSKASGRISYEQYF.

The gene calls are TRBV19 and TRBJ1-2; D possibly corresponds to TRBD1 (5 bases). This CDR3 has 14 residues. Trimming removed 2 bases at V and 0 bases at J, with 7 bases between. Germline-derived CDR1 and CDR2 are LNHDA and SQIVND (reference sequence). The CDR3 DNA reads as TGTGCCAGTAGTATATCGGGGCCTAACTATGGCTACACCTTC. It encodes CASSISGPNYGYTF.